Below are 26 T cell receptor beta chains sequenced from a single sample in a study of T cells in Graves' hyperthyroidism and ophthalmopathy (dated by TCRdb to 2018 to 2020). Receptor amplification or capture employed multiplex PCR. Sequenced on an Illumina HiSeq 2000. The TCR beta CDR3 regions were amplified from the RNA transcripts. A first-round RT-PCR of the TCR CDR3 used the HTBI primer set with the Qiagen OneStep RT-PCR kit. The raw public reads went through TCRdb reprocessing: fastp at Q25, MiXCR clone calling, in-frame beta chains kept. CDR3 protein sequences are deduplicated, and each keeps its most common genes and DNA. Here the sample has under 550,000 distinct CDR3 sequences; about 20% occur a single time. The ten largest account for over 45% of the sample. The sequenced material came from blood. All receptors derive from a man aged 35 to 55 with Graves' ophthalmopathy.

This sequence joins TRBV7-3 and TRBJ2-1; D possibly corresponds to TRBD1 (6 bases). The CDR3 has 12 amino acids. Trimming took 4 bases from V and 9 from J, leaving 10 bases between them. Germline V gene lookup returns CDR1 SGHTA and CDR2 FQGTGA. The CDR3 reads CASSSQGSEQFF. CDR3 bases: TGTGCCAGCAGCTCGCAGGGGAGTGAGCAGTTCTTC.

Turning to this clonotype: A single base separates this from a much larger clone, so it may be a read error. The chain uses TRBV20-1 and TRBJ2-1; D is possibly TRBD2 (6 bases). This CDR3 spans 15 amino acids. CDR1 and CDR2 from the germline V gene are DFQATT and SNEGSKA (reference sequence). V was pared by 0 bases and J by 9 bases, with 18 bases between. The CDR3 loop is CSARDTAGPRGEQFF. CDR3 bases: TGCAGTGCTAGAGATACTGCGGGACCGCGGGGTGAGCAGTTCTTC.

This clonotype was detected a few times. The chain couples TRBV10-3 to TRBJ1-2; TRBD1 matches at 8 bases. The CDR3 runs 14 residues. Germline V gene data show CDR1 as ENHRY and CDR2 as SYGVKD. The junction had 8 bases not matched to a gene; V was cut back by 10 bases and J by 1 base. CDR3 region: CATNQGADNYGYTF. As DNA, the CDR3 is TGTGCCACCAATCAGGGGGCGGATAACTATGGCTACACCTTC.

This clonotype was detected many times. This chain connects TRBV19 to TRBJ1-1, with D possibly matching TRBD1 (6 bases). The CDR3 has 13 residues. Trimming pared 7 bases from V and 1 base from J, leaving 10 bases between. Germline lookup yields CDR1 LNHDA and CDR2 SQIVND (reference sequence). The CDR3 DNA sequence: TGTGCCAGTACCGAGGGACAGAACACTGAAGCTTTCTTT. Protein product: CASTEGQNTEAFF.

This chain joins TRBV6-1 and TRBJ1-1; 10 nucleotides agree with TRBD1. From germline, CDR1 is MNHNS and CDR2 SASEGT. This CDR3 is 16 amino acids long. V lost 2 bases and J lost 2; bases outside the gene matches: 5. In DNA form, the CDR3 reads TGTGCCAGCAGTGAACTCGGGACAGGGGATAACACTGAAGCTTTCTTT. Translation: CASSELGTGDNTEAFF.

As regards this clonotype: Germline is not matched at one junction end, which may reflect a read error. This rearrangement joins TRBV9 to TRBJ2-7; a weak D match, TRBD2 (6 bases). The germline gives CDR1 SGDLS, CDR2 YYNGEE. The CDR3 sequence is 12 residues long. DNA of the CDR3: TGTGCCAGCAGCCCCCGGGGGAACGAGCGGTACTTC. Amino acid sequence: CASSPRGNERYF.

In its sample, this clonotype was seen a few times. The chain uses TRBV5-1 and TRBJ2-1; TRBD1 matches at 7 bases. The CDR3 totals 16 residues. J was trimmed by 9 bases and V by 0 bases; bases with no gene match: 12. The germline V gene encodes CDR1 SGHRS and CDR2 YFSETQ. In DNA form, the CDR3 reads TGCGCCAGCAGCTTGGTCAGAGGGACAGCAAAGGGTGAGCAGTTCTTC. Translated: CASSLVRGTAKGEQFF.

The table lists this clonotype with many counts. The chain is built from TRBV29-1 and TRBJ1-2; possibly TRBD1 for D (6 bases). V lost 6 bases and J 5 bases, leaving 10 bases between the germline ends. The CDR3 is 11 amino acids. Looked up from germline, CDR1 is SQVTM and CDR2 is ANQGSEA. The CDR3 DNA follows: TGCAGCGTACAGGGTGGTTATGGCTACACCTTC. Amino acids: CSVQGGYGYTF. The full variable domain, rest sourced from reference TRBV29-1 and TRBJ1-2, is SAVISQKPSRDICQRGTSLTIQCQVDSQVTMMFWYRQQPGQSLTLIATANQGSEATYESGFVIDKFPISRPNLTFSTLTVSNMSPEDSSIYLCSVQGGYGYTFGSGTRLTVV.

The chain recombines TRBV27 with TRBJ2-1; 9 nucleotides align to TRBD1. V shed 6 bases, J shed 5 bases, and the junction held 5 bases outside the gene matches. This CDR3 spans 14 amino acids. Germline loops: CDR1 MNHEY, CDR2 SMNVEV (reference sequence). This CDR3 reads CASRVQGANNEQFF. DNA of the CDR3: TGTGCCAGCAGAGTACAGGGGGCGAACAATGAGCAGTTCTTC.

V gene TRBV6-5 combines with J gene TRBJ2-7, with D possibly TRBD2 on 5 matching bases. Between the trimmed V and J ends, which lost 1 base and 0 bases, there was a span of 7 bases. This CDR3 has 14 amino acids. CDR1 MNHEY and CDR2 SVGAGI come from the germline V gene. The CDR3 sequence is CASSYFRGSYEQYF. The CDR3 DNA reads TGTGCCAGCAGTTACTTCCGGGGCTCCTACGAGCAGTACTTC.

The chain joins TRBV3-1 to TRBJ2-1; 8 bases are shared with TRBD2. Looked up from germline, CDR1 is LGHDT and CDR2 is YNNKEL (reference sequence). This CDR3 region has 15 residues. Unmatched junction bases numbered 15, after V lost 2 bases and J lost 15 bases. The CDR3 DNA follows: TGTGCCAGCAGCCAAAGAGCGGGGGCCCAACCCAAGCTGTTCTTC. Translating gives CASSQRAGAQPKLFF.

The V call is TRBV7-2, the J call TRBJ1-3; D perhaps matches TRBD1 (5 bases). This CDR3 is 15 amino acids long. Germline lookup yields CDR1 SGHTA and CDR2 FQGNSA. V was shortened by 4 bases and J by 0 bases, with 10 bases between the two germline ends. CDR3 nucleotides: TGTGCCAGCAGCTACTTAACAGGCTCTGGAAACACCATATATTTT. Its protein product is CASSYLTGSGNTIYF.

This clonotype was observed at least ten times. The CDR3 here is CASSQPMNTEAFF. In DNA form, the CDR3 reads TGTGCCAGCAGCCAGCCGATGAACACTGAAGCTTTCTTT. V is TRBV6-1 and J is TRBJ1-1; no clear D. Germline V lookup: CDR1 MNHNS, CDR2 SASEGT. The CDR3 loop spans 13 amino acids. V dropped 6 bases and J dropped 0 bases, with 8 bases sitting between them.

Points on this clonotype: A single base separates this from a much larger clone, so it may be a read error. The V and J genes are TRBV7-2 and TRBJ2-7; D not certain. The V and J ends lost 4 bases and 5 bases respectively, with 12 bases between them. The CDR3 runs 13 residues. Germline V CDR1 and CDR2: SGHTA, FQGNSA. Written as DNA, the CDR3 is TGTGCCAGCAGCTCCAGGAAGGACCACGAGCAGTACTTC. Encoded protein: CASSSRKDHEQYF.

Only a few counts were recorded for this clonotype. The CDR3 loop reads CASSWSGDYSNQPQHF. The CDR3, as DNA: TGTGCCAGCAGTTGGTCAGGGGATTATAGCAATCAGCCCCAGCATTTT. The gene calls are TRBV27 and TRBJ1-5, with D possibly being TRBD1 (6 bases). Trimming removed 4 bases from V and 0 bases from J, with 13 bases in between. The CDR3 runs 16 residues. From germline, CDR1 is MNHEY and CDR2 SMNVEV (reference sequence).

This clonotype was seen at least ten times. The chain employs TRBV28 and TRBJ2-3, with TRBD2 matching over 7 bases. The germline CDR1 and CDR2 sequences are MDHEN and SYDVKM. J gave up 2 bases and V 5 bases, and 4 bases lay outside the gene matches. The CDR3 runs to 14 residues. CDR3 DNA sequence: TGTGCCAGCAGTCCCGGGACTAACACAGATACGCAGTATTTT. Protein product: CASSPGTNTDTQYF.

This clonotype was counted a few times. This chain connects TRBV12-3 or TRBV12-4 to TRBJ2-2; 7 bases line up with TRBD1. CDR3 length: 16 residues. V was clipped by 6 bases and J by 5 bases; unmatched bases: 12. CDR3 sequence: CASSSLTGARTGELFF. The DNA of the CDR3 is TGTGCCAGCAGCTCACTTACAGGGGCGAGGACCGGGGAGCTGTTTTTT.

This clonotype was seen more than once but under ten times. The chain recombines TRBV11-2 with TRBJ2-2; 12 nucleotides align to TRBD2. The CDR3 totals 15 residues. Trimming at V came to 4 bases and at J to 8 bases, leaving 5 bases not matched to a gene. Germline V gene data show CDR1 as SGHAT and CDR2 as FQNNGV. This chain's CDR3 is CASSSLAGGVGELFF. CDR3 bases: TGTGCCAGCAGCTCTCTAGCGGGAGGGGTTGGGGAGCTGTTTTTT.

This clonotype was detected a few times. V is TRBV7-2 and J is TRBJ1-1; TRBD1 aligns across 7 bases. V shed 2 bases and J 1 base; nucleotides not matched to a gene: 16. Germline CDR1 reads SGHTA; CDR2 reads FQGNSA. There are 19 residues in the CDR3. This chain's CDR3 is CASSLRGKAGGNKNTEAFF. The CDR3 bases are TGTGCCAGCAGCTTAAGAGGCAAGGCAGGGGGGAATAAGAACACTGAAGCTTTCTTT.

V and J are TRBV9 and TRBJ1-1; 7 positions agree with TRBD1. The CDR3 length is 14 residues. Unmatched junction bases numbered 9, after V lost 3 bases and J lost 7 bases. The germline gives CDR1 SGDLS, CDR2 YYNGEE. Written as DNA, the CDR3 is TGTGCCAGCAGCGGTACAGGGGAGTGGGATGAAGCTTTCTTT. Its protein product is CASSGTGEWDEAFF.

This clonotype came up many times. This chain connects TRBV28 to TRBJ2-2, with unresolved D. This CDR3 is 16 amino acids long. Looked up from germline, CDR1 is MDHEN and CDR2 is SYDVKM. The V end was cut by 3 bases, the J end by 1 base, with 12 bases between. The CDR3 bases are TGTGCCAGCAGTTTGCCCCCGCCAGTGAACACCGGGGAGCTGTTTTTT. Its protein is CASSLPPPVNTGELFF.

This CDR3 is CSVGQDEKLFF. DNA of the CDR3: TGCAGCGTCGGACAGGATGAAAAACTGTTTTTT. The chain recombines TRBV29-1 with TRBJ1-4; TRBD1 matches at 7 bases. V was pared by 6 bases and J by 6 bases, with 1 base of the junction left unmatched. Germline V gene lookup returns CDR1 SQVTM and CDR2 ANQGSEA. The CDR3 has 11 amino acids.

This clonotype was seen a handful of times. The CDR3 DNA is TGTGCCAGCAGTTTATTAGGACAGGGGTTATCTGAGCAGTTCTTC. It is translated as CASSLLGQGLSEQFF. The chain uses TRBV27 and TRBJ2-1; 9 bases match TRBD1. The germline V gene encodes CDR1 MNHEY and CDR2 SMNVEV (reference sequence). The CDR3 contains 15 residues. V shed 1 base, J shed 9 bases, and the junction held 7 bases outside the gene matches.

This chain joins TRBV7-2 and TRBJ1-1; perhaps TRBD1 as D (5 bases). V lost 3 bases and J lost 13, with 24 bases in between. Germline V CDR1 and CDR2: SGHTA, FQGNSA. The CDR3 consists of 15 residues. The CDR3 DNA reads TGTGCCAGCAGCTTGCGAGGGGCGGGGAGAAGTGGGGGTTTCTTT. This translates into CASSLRGAGRSGGFF.

The rearrangement uses TRBV6-1 and TRBJ2-3; 9 bases are shared with TRBD1. The V segment lost 6 bases and the J segment 2 bases; nucleotides outside the gene matches: 9. Germline loops: CDR1 MNHNS, CDR2 SASEGT. The CDR3 covers 16 residues. The CDR3 sequence: CASSPRTGAVTDTQYF. CDR3 nucleotide sequence: TGTGCCAGCAGCCCCCGGACAGGGGCCGTCACAGATACGCAGTATTTT.

The chain carries TRBV5-1 and TRBJ2-7; TRBD2 matches at 14 bases. Germline loops: CDR1 SGHRS, CDR2 YFSETQ. J gave up 0 bases and V 4 bases, and 18 bases lay outside the gene matches. CDR3 size: 21 residues. The CDR3 spells CASSTGFPGTSGSLSSYEQYF. The CDR3, as DNA: TGCGCCAGCAGCACAGGGTTTCCCGGGACTAGCGGGAGCCTAAGCTCCTACGAGCAGTACTTC.